Listed here is a single T cell receptor beta chain. The antigen is unknown. This sample is drawn from a study of a mutant IDH1 vaccine in newly diagnosed glioma. Study outcomes and limitations: Vaccine-induced immune responses occurred in 90% to 95% of patients.

Sample time point: week 35, safety follow-up. Vaccination used 300 ug of mutant IDH1 20-mer peptide per dose, with topical imiquimod. The patients received vaccinations eight times, in weeks 1, 3, 5, 7, 11, 15, 19 and 23. Each astrocytoma in the donors was new, WHO grade 3 or 4, IDH1-mutant and ATRX-lost. Profiled with immunoSEQ multiplex PCR; TCRdb holds only in-frame clones, not every one. This table holds about 69,000 clones, 85% to 90% found once. This CDR3 comprises 12 residues. V gave up 5 bases and J gave up 5 bases, with 9 bases separating them. Germline V CDR1 and CDR2: SGHRS, YFSETQ. Sequencing used PBMCs, obtained from a glioma patient whose treatment included an IDH1 peptide vaccine. The receptor was isolated from a man aged 25-45 years with glioma. The rearrangement links TRBV5-1 to TRBJ2-3; D ambiguous. The CDR3 sequence is CASSPMGDTQYF. CDR3 DNA: TGCGCCAGCAGTCCTATGGGAGATACGCAGTATTTT.